This T cell receptor (beta chain) was captured by sequencing in a study of cytotoxic CD8 clonotypes in ibrutinib-treated CLL. Study-wide background: Mean values per sample were 260,000 or so productive templates and roughly 90,000 productive rearrangements.

Approximately 2.2 micrograms of genomic DNA, which was extracted from cryopreserved PBMCs, served as the material used for the TCR beta libraries. Trimming pared 2 bases from V and 5 bases from J, leaving 18 bases between. Germline CDR1 is LNHNV and CDR2 is YYDKDF (reference sequence). The CDR3 length is 17 residues. As concerns this clone: Its matching antigen is unknown.

Study-level points and caveats: On treatment, the uncommon public clonotypes contracted or remained stable.

Measured with immunoSEQ multiplex PCR; TCRdb has only the in-frame clones, and not every one. This table holds more than 150,000 clones, 55% to 85% found once. This sample comprised PBMCs, obtained after 24 months of ibrutinib treatment. This chain links TRBV15 with TRBJ2-2; D may be TRBD1 or TRBD2 (5 bases each). The receptor was derived from a human donor with chronic lymphocytic leukemia. This CDR3 is CATSRFGTGFETGELFF. The CDR3 bases are TGTGCCACCAGCAGATTTGGGACGGGGTTTGAGACCGGGGAGCTGTTTTTT.